This T cell receptor beta chain stems from a study of control samples from healthy donors and cancer patients. Profiled with immunoSEQ multiplex PCR; TCRdb holds only in-frame clones, not every one. This sample has tens of thousands of clones, with more than 80% found just once. Source material: PBMCs. This TCR was recovered from a man aged 25 to 40 with colorectal cancer.

The CDR3 reads CASSQGQALYGYTF. DNA of the CDR3: TGCGCCAGCAGCCAGGGACAGGCCCTCTATGGCTACACCTTC. The chain couples TRBV4-1 to TRBJ1-2; TRBD1 agrees at 8 bases. Germline CDR1 is MGHRA and CDR2 is YSYEKL. The length of the CDR3 is 14 residues. Trimming removed 3 bases from V and 4 bases from J; junction bases left unmatched: 4.